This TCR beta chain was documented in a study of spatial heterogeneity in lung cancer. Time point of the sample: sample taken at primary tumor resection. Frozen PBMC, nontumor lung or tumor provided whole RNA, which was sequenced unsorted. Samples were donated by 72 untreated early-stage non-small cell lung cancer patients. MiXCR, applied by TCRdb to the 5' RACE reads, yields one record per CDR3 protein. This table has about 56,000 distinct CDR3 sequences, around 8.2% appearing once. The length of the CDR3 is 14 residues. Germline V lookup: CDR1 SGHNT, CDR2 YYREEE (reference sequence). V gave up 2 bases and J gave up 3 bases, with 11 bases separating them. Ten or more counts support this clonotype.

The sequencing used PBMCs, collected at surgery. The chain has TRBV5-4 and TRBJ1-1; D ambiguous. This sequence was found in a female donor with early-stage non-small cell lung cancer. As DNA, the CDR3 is TGTGCCAGCAGCTTTGGGGTATCGGACACTGAAGCTTTCTTT. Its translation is CASSFGVSDTEAFF. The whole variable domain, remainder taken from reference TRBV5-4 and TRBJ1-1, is ETGVTQSPTHLIKTRGQQVTLRCSSQSGHNTVSWYQQALGQGPQFIFQYYREEENGRGNFPPRFSGLQFPNYSSELNVNALELDDSALYLCASSFGVSDTEAFFGQGTRLTVV.